This T cell receptor beta chain is drawn from a study of T cells after posttransplantation cyclophosphamide. TCRdb's copy holds only in-frame clones and misses some; the assay was immunoSEQ multiplex PCR. Recorded here are 6,500 to 7,000 clones, none singletons. At least ten counts were recorded for this clone. Busulfan-fludarabine conditioning, marrow transplant, and cyclophosphamide on days +3 and +4 were administered. Looked up from germline, CDR1 is GTSNPN and CDR2 is SVGIG (reference sequence). This CDR3 is 13 amino acids long. With 1 base removed from V and 6 bases from J, the gap between germline ends came to 9 bases.

The chain couples TRBV30 to TRBJ1-4, with D unresolved. Source: PBMCs, taken after an allogeneic stem cell transplant with post-transplant cyclophosphamide. This clonotype originated in a male patient between 25 and 40 years old who received an allogeneic stem cell transplant from an unrelated donor, was CMV-positive, and had acute and chronic GVHD. Part of the T cell pool may stem from the graft donor. The CDR3 region has the DNA TGTGCCTGGAGTGCTGCGAGTGATGAAAAACTGTTTTTT. It translates to CAWSAASDEKLFF.